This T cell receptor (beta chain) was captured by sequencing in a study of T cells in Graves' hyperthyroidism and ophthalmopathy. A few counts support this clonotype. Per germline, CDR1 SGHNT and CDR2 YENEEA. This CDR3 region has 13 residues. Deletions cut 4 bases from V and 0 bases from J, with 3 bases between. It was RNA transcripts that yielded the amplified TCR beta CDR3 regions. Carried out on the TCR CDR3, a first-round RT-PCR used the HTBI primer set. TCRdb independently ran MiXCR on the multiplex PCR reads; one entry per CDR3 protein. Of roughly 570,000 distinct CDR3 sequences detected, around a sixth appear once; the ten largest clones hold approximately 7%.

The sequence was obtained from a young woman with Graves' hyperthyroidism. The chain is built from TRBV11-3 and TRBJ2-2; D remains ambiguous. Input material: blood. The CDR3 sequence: CASSWANTGELFF. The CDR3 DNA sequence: TGTGCCAGCAGCTGGGCGAACACCGGGGAGCTGTTTTTT. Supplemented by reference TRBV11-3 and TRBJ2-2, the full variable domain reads EAGVVQSPRYKIIEKKQPVAFWCNPISGHNTLYWYLQNLGQGPELLIRYENEEAVDDSQLPKDRFSAERLKGVDSTLKIQPAELGDSAVYLCASSWANTGELFFGEGSRLTVL.